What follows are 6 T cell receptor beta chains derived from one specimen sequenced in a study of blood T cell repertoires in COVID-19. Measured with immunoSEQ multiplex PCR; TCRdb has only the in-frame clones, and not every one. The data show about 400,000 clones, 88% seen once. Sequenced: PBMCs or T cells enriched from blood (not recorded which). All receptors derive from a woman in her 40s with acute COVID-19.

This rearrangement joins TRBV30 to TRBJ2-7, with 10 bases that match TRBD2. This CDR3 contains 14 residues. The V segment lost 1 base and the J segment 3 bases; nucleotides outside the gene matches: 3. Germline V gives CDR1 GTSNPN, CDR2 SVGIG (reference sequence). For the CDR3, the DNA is TGTGCCTGGAGTGGGACTAGCGGAGGCTACGAGCAGTACTTC. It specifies CAWSGTSGGYEQYF.

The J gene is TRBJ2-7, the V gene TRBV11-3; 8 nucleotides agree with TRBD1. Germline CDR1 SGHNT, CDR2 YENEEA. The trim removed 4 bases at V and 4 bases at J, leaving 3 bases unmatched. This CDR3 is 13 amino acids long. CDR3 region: CASSWGTGYEQYF. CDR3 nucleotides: TGTGCCAGCAGCTGGGGGACAGGTTACGAGCAGTACTTC.

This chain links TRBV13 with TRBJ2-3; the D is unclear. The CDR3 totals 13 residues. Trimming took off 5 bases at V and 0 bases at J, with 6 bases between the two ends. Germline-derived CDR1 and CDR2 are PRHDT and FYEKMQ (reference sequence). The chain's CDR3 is CASSQISTDTQYF. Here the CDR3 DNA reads TGTGCCAGCAGCCAAATTAGCACAGATACGCAGTATTTT.

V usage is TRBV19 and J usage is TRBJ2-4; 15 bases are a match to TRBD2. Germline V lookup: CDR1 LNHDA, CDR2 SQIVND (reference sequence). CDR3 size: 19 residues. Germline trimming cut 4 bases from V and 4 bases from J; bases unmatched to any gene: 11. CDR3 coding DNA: TGTGCCAGTAGTACCGAGGGACTAGCGGGGGGACGGACAAAAAACATTCAGTACTTC. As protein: CASSTEGLAGGRTKNIQYF.

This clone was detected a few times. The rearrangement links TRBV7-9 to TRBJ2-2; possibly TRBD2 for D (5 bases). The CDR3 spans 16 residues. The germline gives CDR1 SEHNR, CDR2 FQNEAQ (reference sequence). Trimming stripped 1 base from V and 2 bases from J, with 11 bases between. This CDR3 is CASSLEAGGNTGELFF. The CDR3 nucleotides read TGTGCCAGCAGCTTAGAAGCAGGAGGAAACACCGGGGAGCTGTTTTTT.

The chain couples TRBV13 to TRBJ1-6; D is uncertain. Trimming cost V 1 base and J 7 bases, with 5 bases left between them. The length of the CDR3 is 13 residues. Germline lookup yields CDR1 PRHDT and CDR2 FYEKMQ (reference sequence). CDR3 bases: TGTGCCAGCAGCTTAGTCAGAAATTCACCCCTCCACTTT. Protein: CASSLVRNSPLHF.